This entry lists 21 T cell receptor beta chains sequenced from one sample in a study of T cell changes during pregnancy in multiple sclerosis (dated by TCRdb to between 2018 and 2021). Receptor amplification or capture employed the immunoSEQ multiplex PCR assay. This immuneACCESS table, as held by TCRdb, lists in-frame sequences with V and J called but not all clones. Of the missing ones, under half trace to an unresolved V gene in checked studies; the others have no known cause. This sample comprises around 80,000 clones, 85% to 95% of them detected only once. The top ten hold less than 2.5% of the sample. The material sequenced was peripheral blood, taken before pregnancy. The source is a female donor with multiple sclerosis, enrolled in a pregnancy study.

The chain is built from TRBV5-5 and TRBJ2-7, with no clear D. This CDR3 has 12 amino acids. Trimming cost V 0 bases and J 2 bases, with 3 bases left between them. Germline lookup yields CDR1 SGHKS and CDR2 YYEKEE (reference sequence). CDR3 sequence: CASSLGAYEQYF. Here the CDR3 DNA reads TGTGCCAGCAGCTTGGGCGCCTACGAGCAGTACTTC. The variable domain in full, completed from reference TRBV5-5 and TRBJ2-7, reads DAGVTQSPTHLIKTRGQQVTLRCSPISGHKSVSWYQQVLGQGPQFIFQYYEKEERGRGNFPDRFSARQFPNYSSELNVNALLLGDSALYLCASSLGAYEQYFGPGTRLTVT.

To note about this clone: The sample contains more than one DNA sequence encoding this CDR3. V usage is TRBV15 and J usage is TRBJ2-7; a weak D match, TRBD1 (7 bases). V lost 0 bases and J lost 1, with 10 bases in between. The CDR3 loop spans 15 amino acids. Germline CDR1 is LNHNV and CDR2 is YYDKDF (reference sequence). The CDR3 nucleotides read TGTGCCACCAGCAGAGAGGCAGGGGGGTCCTACGAGCAGTACTTC. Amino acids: CATSREAGGSYEQYF.

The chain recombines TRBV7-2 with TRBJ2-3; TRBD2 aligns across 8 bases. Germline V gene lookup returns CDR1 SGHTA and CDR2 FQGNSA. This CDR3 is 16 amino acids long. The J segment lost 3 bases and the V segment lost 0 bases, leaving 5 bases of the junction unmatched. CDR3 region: CASSLASGRGTDTQYF. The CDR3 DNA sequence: TGTGCCAGCAGCTTAGCCAGCGGGAGAGGGACAGATACGCAGTATTTT.

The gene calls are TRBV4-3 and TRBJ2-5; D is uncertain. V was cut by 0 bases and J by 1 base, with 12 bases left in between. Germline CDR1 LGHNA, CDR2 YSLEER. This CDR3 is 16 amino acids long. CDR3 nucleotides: TGCGCCAGCAGCCAAGAGCGCCAGGAAATCCAAGAGACCCAGTACTTC. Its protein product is CASSQERQEIQETQYF.

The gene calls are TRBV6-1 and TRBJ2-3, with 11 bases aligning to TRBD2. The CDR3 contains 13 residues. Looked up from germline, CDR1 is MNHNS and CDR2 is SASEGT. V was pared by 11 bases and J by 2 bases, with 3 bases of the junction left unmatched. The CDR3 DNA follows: TGTGCCGCGACTAGCGGGAACACAGATACGCAGTATTTT. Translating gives CAATSGNTDTQYF.

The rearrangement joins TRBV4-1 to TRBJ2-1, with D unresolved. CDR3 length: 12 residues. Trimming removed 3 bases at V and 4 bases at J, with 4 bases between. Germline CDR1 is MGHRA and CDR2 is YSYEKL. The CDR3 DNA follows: TGCGCCAGCAGCCACCAATACAATGAGCAGTTCTTC. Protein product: CASSHQYNEQFF.

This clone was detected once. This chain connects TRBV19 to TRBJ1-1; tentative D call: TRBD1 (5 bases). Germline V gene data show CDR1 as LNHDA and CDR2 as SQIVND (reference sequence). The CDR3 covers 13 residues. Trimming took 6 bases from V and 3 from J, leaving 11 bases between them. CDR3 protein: CASSKQVDTEAFF. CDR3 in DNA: TGTGCCAGTAGCAAACAGGTGGACACTGAAGCTTTCTTT.

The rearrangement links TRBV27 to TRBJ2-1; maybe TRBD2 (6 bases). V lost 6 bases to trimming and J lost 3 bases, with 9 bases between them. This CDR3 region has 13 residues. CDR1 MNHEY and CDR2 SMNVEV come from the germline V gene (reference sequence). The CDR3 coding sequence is TGTGCCAGCAGCAACGGGGGCTACAATGAGCAGTTCTTC. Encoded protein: CASSNGGYNEQFF.

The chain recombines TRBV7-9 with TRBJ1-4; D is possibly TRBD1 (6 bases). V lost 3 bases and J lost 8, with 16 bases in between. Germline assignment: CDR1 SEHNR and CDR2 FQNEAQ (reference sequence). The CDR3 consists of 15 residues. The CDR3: CASSLPQGGKEKLFF. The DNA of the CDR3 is TGTGCCAGCAGCTTGCCACAGGGTGGTAAGGAAAAACTGTTTTTT.

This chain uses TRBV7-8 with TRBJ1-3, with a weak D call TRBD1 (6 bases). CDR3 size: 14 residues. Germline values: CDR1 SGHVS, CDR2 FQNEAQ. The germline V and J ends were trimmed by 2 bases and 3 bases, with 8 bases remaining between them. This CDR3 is CASSLRGGGNTIYF. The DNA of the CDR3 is TGTGCCAGCAGCTTAAGGGGGGGTGGAAACACCATATATTTT.

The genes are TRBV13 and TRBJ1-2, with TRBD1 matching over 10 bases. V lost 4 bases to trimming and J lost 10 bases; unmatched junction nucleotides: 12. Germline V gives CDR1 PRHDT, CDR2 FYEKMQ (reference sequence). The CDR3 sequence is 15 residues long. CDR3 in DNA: TGTGCCAGCAGCTCCGCGGGGACAGGGGATTTCATCTACACCTTC. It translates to CASSSAGTGDFIYTF.

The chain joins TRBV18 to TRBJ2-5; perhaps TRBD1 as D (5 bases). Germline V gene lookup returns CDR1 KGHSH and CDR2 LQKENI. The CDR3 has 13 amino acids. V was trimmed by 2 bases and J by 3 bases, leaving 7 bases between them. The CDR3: CASSPVTEETQYF. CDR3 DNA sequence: TGTGCCAGCTCACCAGTGACAGAAGAGACCCAGTACTTC.

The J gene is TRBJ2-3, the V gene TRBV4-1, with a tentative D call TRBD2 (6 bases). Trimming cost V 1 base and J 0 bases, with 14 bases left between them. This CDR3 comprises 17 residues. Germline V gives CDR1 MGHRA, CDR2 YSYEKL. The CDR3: CASSQGRGSSSTDTQYF. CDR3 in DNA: TGCGCCAGCAGCCAAGGGAGGGGCAGCTCTAGCACAGATACGCAGTATTTT.

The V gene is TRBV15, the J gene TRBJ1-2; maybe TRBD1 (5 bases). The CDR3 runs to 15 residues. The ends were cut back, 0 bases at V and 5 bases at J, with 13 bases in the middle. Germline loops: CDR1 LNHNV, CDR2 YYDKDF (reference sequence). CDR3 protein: CATSREAGPVYGYTF. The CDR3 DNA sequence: TGTGCCACCAGCAGAGAGGCAGGGCCAGTTTATGGCTACACCTTC.

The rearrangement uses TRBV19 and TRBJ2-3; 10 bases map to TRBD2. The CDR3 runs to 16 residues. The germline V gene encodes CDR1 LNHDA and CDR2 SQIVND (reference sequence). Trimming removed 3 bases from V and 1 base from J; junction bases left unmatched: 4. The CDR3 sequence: CASSITSGIGTDTQYF. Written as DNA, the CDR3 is TGTGCCAGTAGTATTACTAGCGGGATCGGCACAGATACGCAGTATTTT.

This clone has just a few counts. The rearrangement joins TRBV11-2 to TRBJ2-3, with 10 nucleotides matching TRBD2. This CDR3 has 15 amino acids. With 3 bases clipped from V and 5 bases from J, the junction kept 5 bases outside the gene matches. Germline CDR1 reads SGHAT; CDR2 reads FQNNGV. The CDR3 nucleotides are TGTGCCAGCAGCTTCACTAGCGGGACGGAAGATACGCAGTATTTT. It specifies CASSFTSGTEDTQYF.

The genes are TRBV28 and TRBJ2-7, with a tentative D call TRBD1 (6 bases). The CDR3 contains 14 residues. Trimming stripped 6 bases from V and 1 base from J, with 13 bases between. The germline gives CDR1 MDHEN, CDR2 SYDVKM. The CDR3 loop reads CASSRQGYSYEQYF. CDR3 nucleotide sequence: TGTGCCAGCAGCCGGCAGGGGTATTCCTACGAGCAGTACTTC. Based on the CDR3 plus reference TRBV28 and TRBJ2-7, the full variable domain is DVKVTQSSRYLVKRTGEKVFLECVQDMDHENMFWYRQDPGLGLRLIYFSYDVKMKEKGDIPEGYSVSREKKERFSLILESASTNQTSMYLCASSRQGYSYEQYFGPGTRLTVT.

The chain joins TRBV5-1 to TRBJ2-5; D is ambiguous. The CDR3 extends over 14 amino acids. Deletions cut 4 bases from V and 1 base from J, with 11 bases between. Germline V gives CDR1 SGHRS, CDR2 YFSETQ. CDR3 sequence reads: CASSTEPFQETQYF. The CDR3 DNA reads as TGCGCCAGCAGCACAGAACCTTTCCAAGAGACCCAGTACTTC. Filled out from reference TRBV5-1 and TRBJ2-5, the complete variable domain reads KAGVTQTPRYLIKTRGQQVTLSCSPISGHRSVSWYQQTPGQGLQFLFEYFSETQRNKGNFPGRFSGRQFSNSRSEMNVSTLELGDSALYLCASSTEPFQETQYFGPGTRLLVL.

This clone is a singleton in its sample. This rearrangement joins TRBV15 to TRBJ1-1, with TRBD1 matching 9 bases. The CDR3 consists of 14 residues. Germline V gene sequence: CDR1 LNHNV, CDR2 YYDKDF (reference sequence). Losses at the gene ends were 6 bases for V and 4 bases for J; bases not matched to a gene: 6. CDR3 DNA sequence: TGTGCCACCAGTCGACAGGGGGGGCGCACTGAAGCTTTCTTT. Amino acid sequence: CATSRQGGRTEAFF. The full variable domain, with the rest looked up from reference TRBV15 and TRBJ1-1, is DAMVIQNPRYQVTQFGKPVTLSCSQTLNHNVMYWYQQKSSQAPKLLFHYYDKDFNNEADTPDNFQSRRPNTSFCFLDIRSPGLGDTAMYLCATSRQGGRTEAFFGQGTRLTVV.

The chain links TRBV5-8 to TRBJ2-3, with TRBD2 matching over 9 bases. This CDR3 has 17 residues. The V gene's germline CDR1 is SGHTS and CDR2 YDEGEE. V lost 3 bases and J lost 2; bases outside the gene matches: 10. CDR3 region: CASSWAEREAYTDTQYF. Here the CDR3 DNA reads TGTGCCAGCAGCTGGGCGGAGCGGGAGGCCTACACAGATACGCAGTATTTT.

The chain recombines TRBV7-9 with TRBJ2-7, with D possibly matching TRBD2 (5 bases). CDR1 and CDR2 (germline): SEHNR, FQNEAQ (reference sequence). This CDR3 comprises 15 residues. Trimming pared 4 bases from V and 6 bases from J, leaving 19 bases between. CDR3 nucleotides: TGTGCCAGCAGCTCCGGACTCCTCAAGAAGGGCGAGCAGTACTTC. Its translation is CASSSGLLKKGEQYF. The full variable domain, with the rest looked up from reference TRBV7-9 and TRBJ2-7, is DTGVSQNPRHKITKRGQNVTFRCDPISEHNRLYWYRQTLGQGPEFLTYFQNEAQLEKSRLLSDRFSAERPKGSFSTLEIQRTEQGDSAMYLCASSSGLLKKGEQYFGPGTRLTVT.